The present TCR beta chain was sequenced within a study of identical twins. V trimming: 5 bases; J trimming: 3 bases; junction bases outside the gene matches: 7. Germline values: CDR1 SGHAT, CDR2 FQNNGV. The CDR3 runs to 15 residues. TCRdb redid the calling of the 5' RACE reads with MiXCR, one entry per CDR3 protein. This sample has approximately 500,000 distinct CDR3 sequences, with roughly a quarter found just once. In addition, the sample was reused for a study of T cells expressing NK-cell markers.

The genes are TRBV11-2 and TRBJ2-7; 10 bases are a match to TRBD1. Sequenced: CD4+ T cells sorted from blood. The TCR was taken from a woman between 18 and 29 years old in good health. CDR3 sequence (DNA): TGTGCCAGCAGCGTGACGGGGACAGGGGACTACGAGCAGTACTTC. Encoded protein: CASSVTGTGDYEQYF.